The clone carrying this T cell receptor beta chain was observed a handful of times. Amplified TCR beta CDR3 regions came from RNA transcripts. The primer set for the first-round RT-PCR of the TCR CDR3 was HTBI. One entry per CDR3 protein, called by TCRdb with MiXCR from the multiplex PCR reads. The sample shows 300,000 to 400,000 distinct CDR3 sequences, approximately 18% of them seen only once. The data originate from a study of T cells in Graves' hyperthyroidism and ophthalmopathy. The germline CDR1 and CDR2 sequences are SEHNR and FQNEAQ (reference sequence). This CDR3 has 17 amino acids. V was clipped by 4 bases and J by 2 bases; unmatched bases: 10. Patients counted as stable if ophthalmopathy did not develop within 18 months. With a duration under 2 months, the hyperthyroidism was newly diagnosed in patients aged 18 to 65. Fresh 10 ml peripheral blood yielded PBMCs.

V is TRBV7-9 and J is TRBJ2-3; 9 bases align to TRBD1. Sequencing was carried out using blood. This clonotype was sampled from a woman in her forties or fifties with Graves' hyperthyroidism. The DNA for the CDR3 is TGTGCCAGCAGCTCGGGACAGGGTGTAGGATACACAGATACGCAGTATTTT. Its translation is CASSSGQGVGYTDTQYF.